This entry lists 13 T cell receptor beta chains sequenced from one sample in a study of blood T cells in healthy people across ages. Primed by a sample-barcoded 5' primer and a J-beta primer mix, a second PCR proceeded for 7 to 11 cycles. TCRdb used MiXCR to reprocess the 5' RACE reads, holding one entry per CDR3 protein. The repertoire consists of about 1.1 million distinct CDR3 sequences, with under 40% occurring once and the leading ten covering around 12%. Input material: blood. The receptors derive from a man aged 18-30 years in good health.

The chain employs TRBV7-6 and TRBJ1-2, with 7 bases matching TRBD1. The CDR3 covers 12 residues. Germline CDR1 SGHVS, CDR2 FNYEAQ. The J segment lost 13 bases and the V segment lost 4 bases, leaving 9 bases of the junction unmatched. The CDR3 DNA is TGTGCCAGCAGCTCCGTACAGGGGCTAGCCACCTTC. This encodes CASSSVQGLATF.

The sample holds a few counts of this clonotype. Germline is not matched at one junction end, which may reflect a read error. The chain is built from TRBV7-3 and TRBJ1-1; 8 bases match TRBD1. Germline V gives CDR1 SGHTA, CDR2 FQGTGA. This CDR3 comprises 14 residues. The CDR3 DNA sequence: TGTGCCAGCAACTTAGACAGGGGTTCCACTGAAGCTTTCTTT. It yields the protein CASNLDRGSTEAFF.

The chain uses TRBV10-3 and TRBJ2-7, with TRBD2 matching 8 bases. The V gene's germline CDR1 is ENHRY and CDR2 SYGVKD. The CDR3 extends over 16 amino acids. Germline trimming cut 0 bases from V and 5 bases from J; bases unmatched to any gene: 9. The CDR3 DNA sequence: TGTGCCATCAGTGAGTCGATAGGCGGGGGGACCGACGAGCAGTACTTC. Amino acid sequence: CAISESIGGGTDEQYF.

The chain uses TRBV2 and TRBJ2-7, with 9 bases fitting TRBD1. CDR1 is SNHLY, CDR2 FYNNEI, per germline. V lost 6 bases to trimming and J lost 7 bases; unmatched junction nucleotides: 13. This CDR3 region has 15 residues. The CDR3 DNA is TGTGCCAGCAGAGAAACAGGGGGCACCTACAATGAGCAGTACTTC. It codes for CASRETGGTYNEQYF.

Concerning this clonotype: A read error may produce the germline difference seen at one junction end. This chain uses TRBV7-6 with TRBJ2-5; no reliable D call. This CDR3 is built from 14 residues. Germline V gives CDR1 SGHVS, CDR2 FNYEAQ. The CDR3 loop is CVSTHFGGTETQYF. CDR3 bases: TGTGTCAGCACCCATTTCGGCGGAACAGAGACCCAGTACTTC.

The rearrangement uses TRBV11-1 and TRBJ2-2, with D possibly matching TRBD1 (6 bases). The CDR3 extends over 21 amino acids. Germline V gene sequence: CDR1 SGHAT, CDR2 FQDESV (reference sequence). V lost 2 bases and J lost 2, with 27 bases in between. CDR3: CASSLPVPTPTGHRNTGELFF. The CDR3 region has the DNA TGTGCCAGCAGCTTACCCGTCCCCACTCCGACGGGACATAGAAACACCGGGGAGCTGTTTTTT.

The rearrangement uses TRBV7-6 and TRBJ2-5, with D tentatively TRBD1 (6 bases). Germline V gives CDR1 SGHVS, CDR2 FNYEAQ. Between the trimmed V and J ends, which lost 2 bases and 1 base, there was a span of 14 bases. This CDR3 has 16 residues. The CDR3 sequence is CASSLFLTGPQETQYF. In DNA form, the CDR3 reads TGTGCCAGCAGCTTATTCCTCACAGGGCCCCAAGAGACCCAGTACTTC.

This clonotype was observed a few times. V gene TRBV27 combines with J gene TRBJ1-5, with a tentative D call TRBD1 (5 bases). Looked up from germline, CDR1 is MNHEY and CDR2 is SMNVEV (reference sequence). Trimming took off 7 bases at V and 2 bases at J, with 12 bases between the two ends. This CDR3 contains 14 residues. This chain's CDR3 is CASNPRGGNQPQHF. As DNA, the CDR3 is TGTGCCAGCAACCCCAGAGGGGGCAATCAGCCCCAGCATTTT.

The chain uses TRBV20-1 and TRBJ2-7, with 8 bases lining up with TRBD1. The CDR3 loop spans 16 amino acids. Germline CDR1 DFQATT, CDR2 SNEGSKA (reference sequence). Trimming cost V 6 bases and J 0 bases; bases outside gene matches: 13. The DNA of the CDR3 is TGCAGTGCCCAAGTTCTGACAGGGGCTACCTCCTACGAGCAGTACTTC. Its protein product is CSAQVLTGATSYEQYF.

The chain carries TRBV7-2 and TRBJ2-1; 13 nucleotides align to TRBD2. This CDR3 spans 16 amino acids. V shed 2 bases, J shed 9 bases, and the junction held 7 bases outside the gene matches. Germline V CDR1 and CDR2: SGHTA, FQGNSA. CDR3 region: CASSLTSGGGLFEQFF. The CDR3 DNA is TGTGCCAGCAGCTTAACTAGCGGGGGGGGACTTTTTGAGCAGTTCTTC.

The chain has TRBV5-6 and TRBJ2-1; 12 nucleotides match TRBD1. The germline gives CDR1 SGHDT, CDR2 YYEEEE. This CDR3 contains 15 residues. Trimming at V came to 5 bases and at J to 8 bases, leaving 8 bases not matched to a gene. CDR3 sequence reads: CASSFGTGGGDEQFF. The CDR3 nucleotides are TGTGCCAGCAGTTTCGGGACAGGGGGCGGGGATGAGCAGTTCTTC. Based on the CDR3 plus reference TRBV5-6 and TRBJ2-1, the full variable domain is DAGVTQSPTHLIKTRGQQVTLRCSPKSGHDTVSWYQQALGQGPQFIFQYYEEEERQRGNFPDRFSGHQFPNYSSELNVNALLLGDSALYLCASSFGTGGGDEQFFGPGTRLTVL.

This clonotype appeared many times. V gene TRBV20-1 combines with J gene TRBJ2-5; TRBD1 might be the D (6 bases). The germline gives CDR1 DFQATT, CDR2 SNEGSKA (reference sequence). With 8 bases removed from V and 0 bases from J, the gap between germline ends came to 13 bases. This CDR3 has 13 residues. CDR3 nucleotides: TGCAGTCCGAACCACAGGGACCAAGAGACCCAGTACTTC. Protein: CSPNHRDQETQYF.

The chain recombines TRBV15 with TRBJ2-5; 8 bases line up with TRBD1. Germline V gives CDR1 LNHNV, CDR2 YYDKDF (reference sequence). The V gene end was trimmed by 1 base and the J gene end by 13 bases; junction bases not matched to a gene: 8. The CDR3 spans 13 residues. CDR3 loop: CATSRASDRDWYF. CDR3 DNA: TGTGCCACCAGCAGAGCCTCGGACAGGGACTGGTACTTC.